A selection of T cell receptor beta chains follows, all from one sample in a study of OX40 agonist ivuxolimab in advanced cancers. Assay: immunoSEQ multiplex PCR; the TCRdb copy retains only in-frame clones and omits some. The sample consists of about 98,000 clones, roughly nine tenths of them appearing once. Sequencing used CD4+ or CD8+ T cells sorted from blood, obtained in a trial of the OX40 agonist ivuxolimab. The receptors were gathered from an adult with an advanced solid tumor such as melanoma, head and neck, liver or kidney cancer. The CDR3 runs from the conserved cysteine through the conserved F or W. The order of the fields is D gene, V gene, J gene, clone size, CDR3 DNA, CDR3 protein. The D gene is left open where the match is weak. Clone size is given for some rows only: seen once, a few or many times, or a class if the clone is expanded.

>-|TRBV7-9|TRBJ2-2|-
TGTGCCAGCAGCTCTGGGACGGGCGGGAACACCGGGGAGCTGTTTTTT
CASSSGTGGNTGELFF
>-|TRBV5-1|TRBJ2-2|-
TGCGCCAGCAGCCTACGTTCCGGGGAGCTGTTTTTT
CASSLRSGELFF
>-|TRBV6-1|TRBJ1-3|-
TGTGCCAGCAGTGAAGCAGGAGGCAACACCATATATTTT
CASSEAGGNTIYF
>-|TRBV5-6|TRBJ2-1|once
TGTGCCAGCAGCTTCCAGGGGACGAGCTCCTACAATGAGCAGTTCTTC
CASSFQGTSSYNEQFF
>TRBD2|TRBV9|TRBJ2-3|-
TGTGCCAGCAGCGGGACTAGCTACACAGATACGCAGTATTTT
CASSGTSYTDTQYF
>TRBD1|TRBV19|TRBJ1-1|-
TGTGCCAGTAGTAGCGACAGGGGGCGAGTGAACACTGAAGCTTTCTTT
CASSSDRGRVNTEAFF
>-|TRBV7-9|TRBJ2-7|-
TGTGCCAGCAGCTTAGCCTCTGACGCCGAGCAGTACTTC
CASSLASDAEQYF
>TRBD1|TRBV28|TRBJ1-2|once
TGTGCCAGCAGTTTATTAATTGGGGGACAGGGGGCGGGAGGCTACACCTTC
CASSLLIGGQGAGGYTF
>-|TRBV7-2|TRBJ2-7|-
TGTGCCAGCAGATCATCAGGGGCCTCCTACGAGCAGTACTTC
CASRSSGASYEQYF
>-|TRBV9|TRBJ2-1|-
TGTGCCAGCAGCGTGGGGGGCATCAATGAGCAGTTCTTC
CASSVGGINEQFF
>-|TRBV4-1|TRBJ1-5|-
TGCGCCAGCAGCCAAGCGGAGGACTGGGGTAGCAATCAGCCCCAGCATTTT
CASSQAEDWGSNQPQHF
>-|TRBV11-2|TRBJ1-5|-
TGTGCCAGCAGCCCCATTAAAGGGACAAAAGCCAATCAGCCCCAGCATTTT
CASSPIKGTKANQPQHF
>-|TRBV2|TRBJ1-4|-
TGTGCCACCGCCTTTAGGCCAAAGAGCTCTAATGAAAAACTGTTTTTT
CATAFRPKSSNEKLFF
>-|TRBV7-2|TRBJ1-2|-
TGTGCCAGCAGCTCCCGGGGAGATGGCTACACCTTC
CASSSRGDGYTF
>-|TRBV18|TRBJ1-1|-
TGTGCCAGCTCACCACCGGCCGGGATTGGGTGGAACACTGAAGCTTTCTTT
CASSPPAGIGWNTEAFF
>-|TRBV4-3|TRBJ1-1|once
TGCGCCAGCAGCCAAGATTGGTTTTCTGAAGCTTTCTTT
CASSQDWFSEAFF
>TRBD1|TRBV5-6|TRBJ1-1|-
TGTGCCAGCAGCCAACAAGGGGGCGGGAACACTGAAGCTTTCTTT
CASSQQGGGNTEAFF
>TRBD2|TRBV4-1|TRBJ2-1|-
TGCGCCAGCAGCCAAGATTCTAGCGGCTTCTACAATGAGCAGTTCTTC
CASSQDSSGFYNEQFF
>TRBD2|TRBV19|TRBJ2-5|-
TGTGCCAGTAGGATGACTAGCGGGGGGGACGAGACCCAGTACTTC
CASRMTSGGDETQYF
>-|TRBV5-5|TRBJ2-5|-
TGTGCCAGCAGCTGGGTTTCTGGTTCTCAAGAGACCCAGTACTTC
CASSWVSGSQETQYF
>-|TRBV6-1|TRBJ1-6|-
TGTGCCAGCAGGGGGACGGGGGGAGTGTGGTCACCCCTCCACTTT
CASRGTGGVWSPLHF
>TRBD1|TRBV6-5|TRBJ2-7|once
TGTGCCAGCAGGCGACAGGGGGGAAAGGGCGAGCAGTACTTC
CASRRQGGKGEQYF
>-|TRBV29-1|TRBJ2-1|-
TGCAGCGTTGTTGGTGCGCGGAGGGGCGGCTACTTTAGCTTCTACAATGAGCAGTTCTTC
CSVVGARRGGYFSFYNEQFF
>-|TRBV11-2|TRBJ2-1|once
TGTGCCAGCAGCCCCCGGGATGGGGGGGCCCACGATGAGCAGTTCTTC
CASSPRDGGAHDEQFF
>TRBD2|TRBV19|TRBJ2-1|-
TGTGCCAGTAGTCTGGGGACTAGCGGGGGGGCAAATGAGCAGTTCTTC
CASSLGTSGGANEQFF
>-|TRBV4-2|TRBJ1-4|-
TGTGCCAGCAGCCAAGAGGGATTGATCAGGGGACCCAGGGGAGAAAAACTGTTTTTT
CASSQEGLIRGPRGEKLFF
>TRBD2|TRBV19|TRBJ2-3|-
TGTGCCAGTAGTCCCACCCCGCTAGCGGGTAGCACAGATACGCAGTATTTT
CASSPTPLAGSTDTQYF
>-|TRBV19|TRBJ1-1|-
TGTGCCAGTACCAGGTGGATGAACACTGAAGCTTTCTTT
CASTRWMNTEAFF
>-|TRBV4-3|TRBJ1-1|-
TGCGCCAGCAGCCAAGAGAGGGTCACTGAAGCTTTCTTT
CASSQERVTEAFF
>TRBD1|TRBV9|TRBJ1-3|-
TGTGCCAGCAGCGTAGACACAGGGGGAGGTGGAAACACCATATATTTT
CASSVDTGGGGNTIYF
>-|TRBV6-4|TRBJ1-2|-
TGTGCCAGCAGTGACTCGATCGGTCCTGGGGGAGGCTACACCTTC
CASSDSIGPGGGYTF
>TRBD1|TRBV6-4|TRBJ1-1|-
TGTGCCAGCAAACGGGACAGGGGGCTTGACACTGAAGCTTTCTTT
CASKRDRGLDTEAFF
>TRBD1|TRBV5-4|TRBJ1-6|once
TGTGCCAGCAGCTTGGGGGGACAGGCCGGACGGGGTTCACCCCTCCACTTT
CASSLGGQAGRGSPLHF
>-|TRBV5-1|TRBJ2-1|-
TGCGCCAGCAGCTTCAACGTCGGGGCGGGGTCCAATGAGCAGTTCTTC
CASSFNVGAGSNEQFF
>TRBD1|TRBV5-1|TRBJ2-7|-
TGCGCCAGCAGCCTCGGACAGGGGGGGTACGAGCAGTACTTC
CASSLGQGGYEQYF
>-|TRBV11-2|TRBJ2-3|-
TGTGCCAGCAGCTTAGATGTAGGGGATACGCAGTATTTT
CASSLDVGDTQYF
>TRBD2|TRBV2|TRBJ2-5|-
TGTGCCAGCAAGGGTTTCGGACTAGTGCAAGAGACCCAGTACTTC
CASKGFGLVQETQYF
>-|TRBV19|TRBJ2-7|-
TGTGCCAGTAGTATAGACCCTACGAGCTCCTACGAGCAGTACTTC
CASSIDPTSSYEQYF
>-|TRBV5-5|TRBJ1-1|-
TGTGCCAGCAGCCAAAACCTAGGGGACACTGAAGCTTTCTTT
CASSQNLGDTEAFF
>-|TRBV6-1|TRBJ2-2|-
TGTGCCAGCAGTGAAATCCCACGGGTAGCCGGGGAGCTGTTTTTT
CASSEIPRVAGELFF
>-|TRBV7-9|TRBJ1-1|-
TGTGCCAGCAGCTTAGAGGCTGGTCGCCCTGAAGCTTTCTTT
CASSLEAGRPEAFF
>TRBD1|TRBV5-4|TRBJ2-3|once
TGTGCCAGCAGCTGGCAGGGACAGGGGAAAGATACGCAGTATTTT
CASSWQGQGKDTQYF
>-|TRBV18|TRBJ1-5|-
TGTGCCAGCTCCCCGCAGGGGAACAATCAGCCCCAGCATTTT
CASSPQGNNQPQHF
>TRBD1|TRBV6-1|TRBJ2-5|-
TGTGCCAGCAGCCGGGACAGAAAAGAGACCCAGTACTTC
CASSRDRKETQYF
>TRBD1|TRBV9|TRBJ2-3|-
TGTGCCAGCAGCGTCAGGGACAGGGTTGGAACAGATACGCAGTATTTT
CASSVRDRVGTDTQYF
>TRBD1|TRBV27|TRBJ1-4|once
TGTGCCAGCAGTCCTTACAGGGGTTCCGAAAAACTGTTTTTT
CASSPYRGSEKLFF
>TRBD1|TRBV7-8|TRBJ2-7|-
TGTGCCAGCAGCCCCCGGGACAGCTCCTACGAGCAGTACTTC
CASSPRDSSYEQYF
>-|TRBV9|TRBJ2-1|-
TGTGCCAGCAGCGTAGTTCCTGAAAACAATGAGCAGTTCTTC
CASSVVPENNEQFF
>TRBD1|TRBV6-4|TRBJ1-5|-
TGTGCCAGCAGCCTAGAAGGGGGCGCGGAACAGCCCCAGCATTTT
CASSLEGGAEQPQHF
>-|TRBV4-1|TRBJ2-3|-
TGCGCCAGCAGCTCCTGGGGGCTCACAGATACGCAGTATTTT
CASSSWGLTDTQYF
>-|TRBV20-1|TRBJ2-1|-
TGCAGTGCCACCCCCCTACCGGGGCAGTTCTTC
CSATPLPGQFF
>TRBD1|TRBV19|TRBJ1-3|-
TGTGCCAGCGATCCGGGACAGGGCGACCGCCGTGGAAACACCATATATTTT
CASDPGQGDRRGNTIYF
>-|TRBV7-2|TRBJ2-6|-
TGTGCCAGCAGCTCCCCCCCCACTGGGGCCAACGTCCTGACTTTC
CASSSPPTGANVLTF
>TRBD1|TRBV6-6|TRBJ1-1|once
TGTGCCAGCAGTCTCCAGACAGGGGGAGCCGACGCTGAAGCTTTCTTT
CASSLQTGGADAEAFF
>TRBD1|TRBV9|TRBJ1-3|-
TGTGCCAGCAGCGTGGGACAGGGAAACACCATATATTTT
CASSVGQGNTIYF
>TRBD1|TRBV12-5|TRBJ2-5|-
TGTGCTAGTGGTTTGGCGATTGGGACAGGGGCTCAAGAGACCCAGTACTTC
CASGLAIGTGAQETQYF
>-|TRBV27|TRBJ1-1|once
TGTGCCAGCAGTTCTAGGGGCAGTCACACTGAAGCTTTCTTT
CASSSRGSHTEAFF
>TRBD1|TRBV28|TRBJ1-2|-
TGTGCCAGCAGTTTAGGGACAGGCACTAACTATGGCTACACCTTC
CASSLGTGTNYGYTF